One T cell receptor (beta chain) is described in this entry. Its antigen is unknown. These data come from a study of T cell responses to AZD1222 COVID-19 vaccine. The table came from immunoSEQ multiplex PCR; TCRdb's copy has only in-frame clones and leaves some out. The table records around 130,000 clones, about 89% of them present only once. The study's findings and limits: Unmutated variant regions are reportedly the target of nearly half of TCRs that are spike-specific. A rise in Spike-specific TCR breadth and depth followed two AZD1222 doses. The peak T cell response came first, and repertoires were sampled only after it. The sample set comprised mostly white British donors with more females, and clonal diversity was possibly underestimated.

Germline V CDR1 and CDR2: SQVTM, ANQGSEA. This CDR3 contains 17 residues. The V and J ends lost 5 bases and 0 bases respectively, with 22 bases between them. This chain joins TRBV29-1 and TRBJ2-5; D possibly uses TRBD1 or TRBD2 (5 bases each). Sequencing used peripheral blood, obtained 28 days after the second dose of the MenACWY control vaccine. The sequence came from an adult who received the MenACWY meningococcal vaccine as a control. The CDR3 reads CSVYRGVQPNDQETQYF. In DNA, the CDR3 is TGCAGCGTTTACCGAGGGGTCCAACCAAACGACCAAGAGACCCAGTACTTC.